There are a few counts of the clone carrying this TCR beta chain. In Seattle, patients joined the study during active infection and were tracked longitudinally. Sequenced by immunoSEQ multiplex PCR; TCRdb stores in-frame clones only, minus some. The data hold roughly 170,000 clones, with about four fifths observed a single time. This sample was taken from a study of blood T cell repertoires in COVID-19. Looking at the study overall: Sources were T cells, B-cell-depleted T cells, or PBMCs; the material itself was cDNA or gDNA.

The TCR originated in a woman in her sixties or seventies with COVID-19, enrolled during active disease. Sequences were obtained from peripheral blood.

The chain's CDR3 is CSGDGQSTDTQYF. The CDR3 DNA is TGCAGCGGGGATGGACAGTCCACAGATACGCAGTATTTT. The chain has TRBV29-1 and TRBJ2-3; D is possibly TRBD1 (6 bases). The V gene lost 7 bases and the J gene lost 2 bases, with 13 bases spanning the gap. The CDR3 sequence is 13 residues long. Looked up from germline, CDR1 is SQVTM and CDR2 is ANQGSEA.